This entry lists 14 T cell receptor beta chains sequenced from one sample in a study of spatial heterogeneity in lung cancer. These TCRs are of unknown antigen specificity. As to time point: sample taken at primary tumor resection. TCRdb ran MiXCR on the 5' RACE reads and lists one entry per CDR3 protein. In the table there are some 13,000 distinct CDR3 sequences, 3% to 4.5% of which are singletons. Study-wide points: One measure, the expanded intratumoral alpha and beta TCR count, tracked tumor mutation counts.

The input for sequencing was lung tumor tissue, taken at surgery. These receptors were collected from a male donor with early-stage non-small cell lung cancer.

At least ten counts were recorded for this clonotype. This chain connects TRBV29-1 to TRBJ2-7; 7 nucleotides line up with TRBD1. The junction had 14 bases not matched to a gene; V was cut back by 4 bases and J by 2 bases. The CDR3 length is 16 residues. Per the germline V gene, CDR1 is SQVTM and CDR2 is ANQGSEA. The CDR3 loop is CSVAIMPGQTTYEQYF. In DNA form, the CDR3 reads TGCAGCGTTGCCATCATGCCGGGACAGACAACCTACGAGCAGTACTTC.

This chain's CDR3 is CASSPTGGQGGSGANVLTF. The CDR3 DNA reads as TGTGCCAGCAGCCCCACGGGGGGACAGGGGGGTTCTGGGGCCAACGTCCTGACTTTC. The chain couples TRBV7-2 to TRBJ2-6; 11 nucleotides align to TRBD1. CDR1 is SGHTA and CDR2 is FQGNSA in the germline V gene. V lost 5 bases, J lost 1 base, and 10 bases stayed unmatched. The CDR3 has 19 residues. Full variable domain (missing parts from reference TRBV7-2 and TRBJ2-6): GAGVSQSPSNKVTEKGKDVELRCDPISGHTALYWYRQSLGQGLEFLIYFQGNSAPDKSGLPSDRFSAERTGGSVSTLTIQRTQQEDSAVYLCASSPTGGQGGSGANVLTFGAGSRLTVL.

By sample fraction, this clonotype is medium-sized. The chain uses TRBV27 and TRBJ1-5; D is possibly TRBD1 (5 bases). Germline V lookup: CDR1 MNHEY, CDR2 SMNVEV (reference sequence). With 6 bases removed from V and 2 bases from J, the gap between germline ends came to 11 bases. This CDR3 is 14 amino acids long. The CDR3 is CASRDRGGNQPQHF. The CDR3 DNA sequence: TGTGCCAGCAGAGACCGGGGGGGCAATCAGCCCCAGCATTTT.

This clonotype occurred a few times. The CDR3 DNA reads as TGTGCCAGCAGGCCGTCCGGGGCCTACGAGCAGTACTTC. It encodes CASRPSGAYEQYF. The J gene is TRBJ2-7, the V gene TRBV11-2; possibly TRBD2 for D (5 bases). Germline CDR1 SGHAT, CDR2 FQNNGV. This CDR3 is 13 amino acids long. Between the trimmed V and J ends, which lost 6 bases and 2 bases, there was a span of 11 bases.

Many counts were recorded for this clonotype. This chain joins TRBV9 and TRBJ2-5; 8 nucleotides match TRBD2. V lost 4 bases and J lost 3; bases outside the gene matches: 8. CDR3 length equals 15 residues. CDR1 and CDR2 (germline): SGDLS, YYNGEE. CDR3 nucleotide sequence: TGTGCCAGCAGCCCAGCCGGGACTAGGAAAGAGACCCAGTACTTC. This encodes CASSPAGTRKETQYF.

There are many counts of this clonotype. J is TRBJ1-2 and V is TRBV25-1; the D is unclear. The germline V gene has CDR1 MGHDK and CDR2 SYGVNS. CDR3 size: 12 residues. V lost 4 bases and J 8 bases, leaving 11 bases between the germline ends. CDR3 region: CASSAYTSGYTF. The CDR3 DNA sequence: TGTGCCAGCAGTGCCTACACCTCCGGCTACACCTTC.

This clonotype is medium-sized within its sample. DNA of the CDR3: TGCAGCGCTAGTTCGGGAAGTCGCAATCAGCCCCAGCATTTT. Its translation: CSASSGSRNQPQHF. The J gene is TRBJ1-5, the V gene TRBV29-1, with D unresolved. CDR3 length: 14 residues. CDR1 is SQVTM and CDR2 is ANQGSEA in the germline V gene. Trimming left V 7 bases short and J 2 bases short, with 15 bases between.

This clonotype is medium-sized in the sample. This chain joins TRBV2 and TRBJ2-2; possible D gene TRBD1, 6 bases. CDR1 is SNHLY, CDR2 FYNNEI, per germline. The CDR3 is 14 amino acids. V was shortened by 7 bases and J by 4 bases, with 13 bases between the two germline ends. DNA for the CDR3: TGTGCCAGCACAGGGGACGCTGGCACCGGGGAGCTGTTTTTT. It is translated as CASTGDAGTGELFF.

This clonotype has just a few counts. The chain links TRBV4-3 to TRBJ1-2; TRBD1 might be the D (5 bases). Germline V gene sequence: CDR1 LGHNA, CDR2 YSLEER. The CDR3 has 14 residues. Deletions cut 0 bases from V and 2 bases from J, with 7 bases between. The chain's CDR3 is CASSQDGANYGYTF. The CDR3 nucleotides read TGCGCCAGCAGCCAAGATGGGGCAAACTATGGCTACACCTTC.

This clonotype was detected many times. The rearrangement links TRBV5-1 to TRBJ1-1; D might be TRBD1 (6 bases). The CDR3 has 17 amino acids. Germline V lookup: CDR1 SGHRS, CDR2 YFSETQ. Trimming took off 4 bases at V and 1 base at J, with 20 bases between the two ends. In DNA, the CDR3 is TGCGCCAGCAGCCAGGAAGGGGGAGACAGCAGGAACACTGAAGCTTTCTTT. Translation: CASSQEGGDSRNTEAFF.

Ten or more counts support this clonotype. This chain connects TRBV7-8 to TRBJ2-7, with 13 positions matching TRBD2. The CDR3 runs 16 residues. V was clipped by 4 bases and J by 4 bases; unmatched bases: 7. Germline loops: CDR1 SGHVS, CDR2 FQNEAQ. CDR3 nucleotide sequence: TGTGCCAGCAGCTCGGACGGACTAGCGGGAGTGTACGAGCAGTACTTC. It codes for CASSSDGLAGVYEQYF.

This clonotype was recorded at least ten times. The V gene is TRBV20-1, the J gene TRBJ2-5, with 10 bases that match TRBD2. The V and J ends lost 5 bases and 5 bases, in that order; junction bases with no gene match: 11. Germline assignment: CDR1 DFQATT and CDR2 SNEGSKA (reference sequence). The CDR3 is 15 amino acids. This CDR3 is CSALLGTTSGETQYF. The CDR3 bases are TGCAGTGCTCTGTTGGGAACGACTAGCGGGGAGACCCAGTACTTC.

By sample fraction, this clonotype is medium-sized. The chain employs TRBV7-8 and TRBJ2-5; D ambiguous. This CDR3 spans 12 amino acids. The germline V gene encodes CDR1 SGHVS and CDR2 FQNEAQ. The germline V and J ends were trimmed by 1 base and 2 bases, with 2 bases remaining between them. In DNA form, the CDR3 reads TGTGCCAGCAGCTTAGGTCAAGAGACCCAGTACTTC. It specifies CASSLGQETQYF.

This clonotype was recorded at least ten times. The V and J genes are TRBV5-1 and TRBJ2-3; 7 bases are shared with TRBD1. Unmatched junction bases numbered 3, after V lost 4 bases and J lost 1 base. CDR3 length: 14 amino acids. Per germline, CDR1 SGHRS and CDR2 YFSETQ. Here the CDR3 reads CASSHDRGTDTQYF. In nucleotides, the CDR3 is TGCGCCAGCAGCCACGACAGGGGCACAGATACGCAGTATTTT.